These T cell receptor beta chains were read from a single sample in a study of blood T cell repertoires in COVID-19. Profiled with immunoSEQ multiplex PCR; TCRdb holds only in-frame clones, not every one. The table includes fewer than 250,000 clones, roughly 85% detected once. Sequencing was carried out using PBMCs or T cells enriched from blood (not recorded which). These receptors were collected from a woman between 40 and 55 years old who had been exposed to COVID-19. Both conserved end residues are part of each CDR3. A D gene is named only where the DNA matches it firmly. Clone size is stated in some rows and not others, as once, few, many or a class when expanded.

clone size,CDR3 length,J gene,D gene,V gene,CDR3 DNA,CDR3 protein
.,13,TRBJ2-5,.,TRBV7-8,TGTGCCAGCAGCTTGGGCCTAGCAGAGACCCAGTACTTC,CASSLGLAETQYF
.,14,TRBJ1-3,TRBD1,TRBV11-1,TGTGCCAGCAGCCGGACAGGGAGTGGAAACACCATATATTTT,CASSRTGSGNTIYF
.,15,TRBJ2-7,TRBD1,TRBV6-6,TGTGCCAGCAGTTACTCGTCACAGGGGGGAAACGAGCAGTACTTC,CASSYSSQGGNEQYF
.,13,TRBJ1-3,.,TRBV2,TGTGCCAGCAGACGAGGATCTGGAAACACCATATATTTT,CASRRGSGNTIYF
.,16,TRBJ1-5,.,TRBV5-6,TGTGCCAGCAGCTTGTACGGGGTAGGTCGCAATCAGCCCCAGCATTTT,CASSLYGVGRNQPQHF
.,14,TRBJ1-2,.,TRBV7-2,TGTGCCAGCAGCTTATCTAGGCAGGGGAGTGGCTACACCTTC,CASSLSRQGSGYTF
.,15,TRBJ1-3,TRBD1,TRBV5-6,TGTGCCAGCAGGATTTCCGGGACAGGAGGAAACACCATATATTTT,CASRISGTGGNTIYF
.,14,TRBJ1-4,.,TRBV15,TGTGCCACCAGCAGGGACAGAACGAATGAAAAACTGTTTTTT,CATSRDRTNEKLFF
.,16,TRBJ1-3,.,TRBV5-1,TGCGCCAGCAGCTTGGAGGACATTGTCTCTGGAAACACCATATATTTT,CASSLEDIVSGNTIYF
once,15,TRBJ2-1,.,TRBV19,TGTGCCAGTAGGGTTTACGGGGGTGGTGGGAATGAGCAGTTCTTC,CASRVYGGGGNEQFF
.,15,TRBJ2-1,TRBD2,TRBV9,TGTGCCAGCAGCGTAGGTAGCGGGGTTTACAATGAGCAGTTCTTC,CASSVGSGVYNEQFF
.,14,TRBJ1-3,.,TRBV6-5,TGTGCCAGCAGTTACTCCGCGGCTGGAAACACCATATATTTT,CASSYSAAGNTIYF
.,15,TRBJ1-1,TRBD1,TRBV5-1,TGCGCCAGCAGCTTGGGAGGGACAGGGGTCACTGAAGCTTTCTTT,CASSLGGTGVTEAFF
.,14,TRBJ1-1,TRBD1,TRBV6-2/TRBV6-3,TGTGCCAGCAGTCAGGGACAGGGAACCAGTGAAGCTTTCTTT,CASSQGQGTSEAFF
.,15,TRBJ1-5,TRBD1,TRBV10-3,TGTGCCATCAGCCTTGGAGGGGGCCCCAATCAGCCCCAGCATTTT,CAISLGGGPNQPQHF
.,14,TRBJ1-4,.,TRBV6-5,TGTGCCAGCAGTCCTAGTAAGGCTAATGAAAAACTGTTTTTT,CASSPSKANEKLFF
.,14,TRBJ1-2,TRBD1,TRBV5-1,TGCGCCAGCAGCTTTGACAGGGCTAACTATGGCTACACCTTC,CASSFDRANYGYTF
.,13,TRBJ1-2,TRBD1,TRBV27,TGTGCCAGCAGACCGACAGGGGGAGGAGGCTACACCTTC,CASRPTGGGGYTF
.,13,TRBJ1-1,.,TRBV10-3,TGTGCCATCAGTGAGTCGACAACCACTGAAGCTTTCTTT,CAISESTTTEAFF
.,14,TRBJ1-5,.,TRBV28,TGTGCCAGCAGGGGGGCAAAGAGAGGTCAGCCCCAGCATTTT,CASRGAKRGQPQHF
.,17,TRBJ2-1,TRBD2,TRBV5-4,TGTGCCAGCAGCTTGGGAGGAGCGGGGGAGTTCTACAATGAGCAGTTCTTC,CASSLGGAGEFYNEQFF
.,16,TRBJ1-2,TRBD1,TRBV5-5,TGTGCCAGCAGCTTATGGGTAGGGGGCGGAAACTATGGCTACACCTTC,CASSLWVGGGNYGYTF
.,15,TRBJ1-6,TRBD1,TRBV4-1,TGCGCCAGCAGCCTAGGACAGGGAGGTAGATCACCCCTCCACTTT,CASSLGQGGRSPLHF
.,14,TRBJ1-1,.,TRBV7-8,TGTGCCAGCACCCGACAACATGGGAACACTGAAGCTTTCTTT,CASTRQHGNTEAFF
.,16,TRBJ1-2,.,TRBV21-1,TGTGCCAGCAGCAAACCTAGGCTACAGGGTAAGAGTGGCTACACCTTC,CASSKPRLQGKSGYTF
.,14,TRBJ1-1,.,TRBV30,TGTGCCTGGAGTAATGGCCAGCAGGGAAGAGGAGCTTTCTTT,CAWSNGQQGRGAFF
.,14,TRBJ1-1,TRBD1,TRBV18,TGTGCCAGCTCGTATACGCAGGGGGTTCCTGAAGCTTTCTTT,CASSYTQGVPEAFF
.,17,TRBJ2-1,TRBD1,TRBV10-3,TGTGCCACCTTCGACAGGGGTCGCTCCCCCTCCTACAATGAGCAGTTCTTC,CATFDRGRSPSYNEQFF
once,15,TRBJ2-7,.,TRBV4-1,TGCGCCAGCAGGGACAACTTCATCAGCTCCTACGAGCAGTACTTC,CASRDNFISSYEQYF
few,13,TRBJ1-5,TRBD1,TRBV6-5,TGTGCCAGCAGGGGACAGGGGGCGCAGCCCCAGCATTTT,CASRGQGAQPQHF
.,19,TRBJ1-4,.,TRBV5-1,TGCGCCAGCAGCTTGTCGATAATAGGGGGAGTCGGCCGCAATGAAAAACTGTTTTTT,CASSLSIIGGVGRNEKLFF